This T cell receptor beta chain was retrieved from a study of spatial heterogeneity in lung cancer (dated by TCRdb to between 2019 and 2020). Regarding the complete study: Donors were about 70 patients with early-stage, untreated non-small cell lung cancer from the lung TRACERx cohort. Both alpha and beta chains were TCR-sequenced in 200 to 250 tumor regions, roughly 70 matched nontumor lung samples and roughly 50 PBMC samples obtained at surgery. Follow-up PBMC samples were sequenced whenever available, with a median time to follow-up of around two years after resection. The study linked features of the TCR repertoire to counts of nonsynonymous mutations, which were determined by whole-exome sequencing of tumor tissue. Beta-chain transcripts were consistently detected in greater numbers than alpha-chain transcripts, which likely reflects a higher abundance of beta-chain transcripts. In the raw uncorrected reads, each unique combination of TCR and UMI appeared on average more than ten times. In non-small cell lung cancer, the study made a quantitative comparison of TCR alpha and beta repertoires among multiple tumor regions, matched nontumor lung and blood. Study-wide findings and limitations: Confirming at a functional level the hypothesis that regional TCRs recognize regional mutations was considered to require additional single-cell paired TCR alpha and beta sequencing. Only 14 to 15 patients were included in comparisons of baseline and follow-up blood repertoires. Ubiquitous expanded tumor TCRs were detected in blood more often at tumor resection than at routine follow-up.

The time point label corresponds to: blood at routine non-recurrence follow-up after resection. Without any cell sorting, TCR sequencing was performed on whole RNA extracted either from tumor and nontumor lung tissue or from cryopreserved PBMC samples. A patient was chosen for TCR sequencing only when enough RNA was available from at least two tumor regions. Libraries were prepared through 5' RACE. Instrument on record: NextSeq 500. The TCR library protocol attached a unique molecular identifier to each TCR cDNA molecule to allow correction of PCR and sequencing errors. The published analysis was carried out like this. TCR identification, UMI-based error correction and CDR3 extraction were all carried out with Decombinator tools. Expanded TCRs were defined as those above a frequency of 2 per 1,000, corresponding to the top 1% of the tumor frequency distribution. Each repertoire was subsampled 100 times to 5,000 TCRs, after which Renyi diversity was computed with the R vegan package. CDR3 similarity networks were built from amino acid triplet string-kernel similarity, connecting CDR3s with pairwise similarity above 0.82. The public reads were reanalyzed by TCRdb: fastp trimming at Q25, MiXCR alignment, in-frame beta chains only. Rows matching on CDR3 protein sequence are summarized as one entry with the most common DNA and genes. The V and J calls were not made by the authors but by TCRdb's processing. The table for this sample lists about 120,000 distinct CDR3 sequences; approximately 12% of them were counted only once. Of the sample, around 16% is held by the ten largest clones.

In the germline V gene (reference sequence), CDR1 corresponds to LGHDT and CDR2 to YNNKEL. The CDR3 covers 15 residues, taking in both the cysteine and the phenylalanine. Kept here is only the CDR3 DNA, which spans 45 bases and is read in frame from base 1. Trimming leaves V shorter by 8 bases and J shorter by 6 bases, with the junction holding 15 bases beyond the gene matches. As regards this clonotype: Its specific antigen is unknown. Base qualities were left out, and no much larger clone turns up one base away.

The sequence was obtained from a male donor with early-stage non-small cell lung cancer. The chain couples TRBV3-1 to TRBJ1-1, and TRBD1 aligns with 7 junction nucleotides. Sequenced here: PBMCs, sampled at follow-up. DNA sequence: TGTGCCAGCCTTCCGGCAGGGGGGTTCAGGGCTGAAGCTTTCTTT. Translated, this is CASLPAGGFRAEAFF.